A single sample gave rise to the 5 T cell receptor beta chains below, sequenced in a study of blood T cell repertoires in COVID-19. Sequenced by immunoSEQ multiplex PCR; TCRdb stores in-frame clones only, minus some. Of tens of thousands of clones in the sample, around 94% were seen once. The sequenced sample was peripheral blood. These receptors were obtained from a human donor in a cohort sampled during active COVID-19.

For the CDR3, the DNA is TGTGCCAGTAGTATCGGTGACAGGGGGTACTCTAACTATGGCTACACCTTC. Translation gives CASSIGDRGYSNYGYTF. The rearrangement uses TRBV19 and TRBJ1-2, with TRBD1 matching 9 bases. CDR3 size: 17 residues. With V trimmed by 3 bases and J by 0 bases, 8 bases remained unmatched. CDR1 and CDR2 from the germline V gene are LNHDA and SQIVND (reference sequence).

The genes are TRBV7-9 and TRBJ1-4; 8 nucleotides line up with TRBD1. The germline CDR1 and CDR2 sequences are SEHNR and FQNEAQ (reference sequence). V shed 3 bases, J shed 5 bases, and the junction held 2 bases outside the gene matches. The CDR3 has 14 amino acids. Here the CDR3 reads CASSFGTGNEKLFF. The CDR3, as DNA: TGTGCCAGCAGCTTTGGGACAGGAAATGAAAAACTGTTTTTT.

The chain joins TRBV5-1 to TRBJ2-7; 10 bases align to TRBD1. This CDR3 region has 14 residues. CDR1 and CDR2 (germline): SGHRS, YFSETQ. The V segment lost 8 bases and the J segment 4 bases; nucleotides outside the gene matches: 9. CDR3 protein: CASHSGTGVYEQYF. In DNA form, the CDR3 reads TGCGCCAGTCATTCCGGGACAGGGGTTTACGAGCAGTACTTC. The full variable domain, in which reference TRBV5-1 and TRBJ2-7 provide the parts outside the CDR3, is KAGVTQTPRYLIKTRGQQVTLSCSPISGHRSVSWYQQTPGQGLQFLFEYFSETQRNKGNFPGRFSGRQFSNSRSEMNVSTLELGDSALYLCASHSGTGVYEQYFGPGTRLTVT.

J is TRBJ2-7 and V is TRBV5-1; the D gene is possibly TRBD1 (5 bases). Germline V CDR1 and CDR2: SGHRS, YFSETQ. The CDR3 consists of 11 residues. V lost 7 bases to trimming and J lost 3 bases, with 8 bases between them. CDR3: CASGQGYEQYF. The CDR3 nucleotides read TGCGCCAGCGGACAAGGCTACGAGCAGTACTTC.

The chain is built from TRBV28 and TRBJ1-2; D not certain. The CDR3 consists of 13 residues. From germline, CDR1 is MDHEN and CDR2 SYDVKM. V lost 2 bases, J lost 2 bases, and 6 bases lay in between. For the CDR3, the DNA is TGTGCCAGCAGTTTAACCGGGAACTATGGCTACACCTTC. This codes for CASSLTGNYGYTF.